These 9 T cell receptor beta chains share one sample of origin, sequenced in a study of blood T cell repertoires in COVID-19. Clones were read by immunoSEQ multiplex PCR, and TCRdb kept only the in-frame ones, dropping some. The sample contains over 150,000 clones, around 90% of which appear only once. The material sequenced was peripheral blood. These receptors were taken from a man younger than 35 with COVID-19, enrolled during active disease.

The gene calls are TRBV9 and TRBJ2-1; 13 nucleotides line up with TRBD2. V lost 0 bases, J lost 8 bases, and 2 bases stayed unmatched. The germline V gene encodes CDR1 SGDLS and CDR2 YYNGEE. The CDR3 has 15 residues. The CDR3 protein is CASSVEGLAGHEQFF. As DNA, the CDR3 is TGTGCCAGCAGCGTAGAGGGACTAGCGGGACATGAGCAGTTCTTC.

The chain links TRBV5-6 to TRBJ2-5, with D maybe TRBD1 (6 bases). The germline V gene has CDR1 SGHDT and CDR2 YYEEEE. Deletions cut 0 bases from V and 1 base from J, with 13 bases between. The CDR3 consists of 16 residues. CDR3 region: CASSLGFTGPQETQYF. The CDR3 bases are TGTGCCAGCAGCTTGGGTTTCACAGGGCCCCAAGAGACCCAGTACTTC.

The chain carries TRBV11-2 and TRBJ2-1; no reliable D call. Germline assignment: CDR1 SGHAT and CDR2 FQNNGV. Trimming took off 2 bases at V and 5 bases at J, with 7 bases between the two ends. The CDR3 sequence is 13 residues long. This chain's CDR3 is CASSLNSNNEQFF. CDR3 DNA sequence: TGTGCCAGCAGCTTAAATAGCAACAATGAGCAGTTCTTC.

This clone was counted a single time. The rearrangement uses TRBV5-1 and TRBJ2-3, with a tentative D call TRBD2 (5 bases). Germline assignment: CDR1 SGHRS and CDR2 YFSETQ. CDR3 length: 17 amino acids. V gave up 5 bases and J gave up 3 bases, with 22 bases separating them. Here the CDR3 reads CASRGTRGSTSTDTQYF. CDR3 nucleotides: TGCGCCAGCAGGGGTACTAGAGGGAGTACGTCGACAGATACGCAGTATTTT.

This clone has a single count. The chain combines TRBV28 with TRBJ2-1, with D perhaps matching TRBD2 (5 bases). Germline loops: CDR1 MDHEN, CDR2 SYDVKM. The CDR3 spans 14 residues. Trimming took off 3 bases at V and 3 bases at J, with 9 bases between the two ends. CDR3 bases: TGTGCCAGCAGTTTTGGAGGACTCTACAATGAGCAGTTCTTC. Translated: CASSFGGLYNEQFF.

The rearrangement joins TRBV18 to TRBJ2-1, with D possibly being TRBD2 (5 bases). The germline CDR1 and CDR2 sequences are KGHSH and LQKENI. Trimming took 5 bases from V and 1 from J, leaving 9 bases between them. The CDR3 spans 14 residues. The CDR3 DNA sequence: TGTGCCAGCTCAGCGGGCGCGTCCTACAATGAGCAGTTCTTC. It specifies CASSAGASYNEQFF.

The chain is built from TRBV5-6 and TRBJ2-1; weak D call: TRBD2 (5 bases). Germline V gene sequence: CDR1 SGHDT, CDR2 YYEEEE. The CDR3 spans 15 residues. Deletions cut 5 bases from V and 5 bases from J, with 17 bases between. In DNA, the CDR3 is TGTGCCAGCAGAAAACGTCGGACGGGAAACAATGAGCAGTTCTTC. Translating gives CASRKRRTGNNEQFF.

The gene calls are TRBV2 and TRBJ1-2, with a weak D call TRBD1 (5 bases). The CDR3 sequence is 13 residues long. V was trimmed by 5 bases and J by 2 bases, leaving 9 bases between them. Germline V lookup: CDR1 SNHLY, CDR2 FYNNEI. The CDR3 sequence: CASSSDRNYGYTF. The CDR3 DNA reads as TGTGCCAGCAGTTCCGACAGAAACTATGGCTACACCTTC.

This clone appeared a single time. The genes are TRBV7-2 and TRBJ2-2, with TRBD2 matching 13 bases. There are 18 residues in the CDR3. With V trimmed by 1 base and J by 2 bases, 4 bases remained unmatched. Germline loops: CDR1 SGHTA, CDR2 FQGNSA. The CDR3 is CASSLVGLAGANTGELFF. The CDR3 nucleotides are TGTGCCAGCAGCTTAGTTGGACTAGCGGGGGCTAACACCGGGGAGCTGTTTTTT.